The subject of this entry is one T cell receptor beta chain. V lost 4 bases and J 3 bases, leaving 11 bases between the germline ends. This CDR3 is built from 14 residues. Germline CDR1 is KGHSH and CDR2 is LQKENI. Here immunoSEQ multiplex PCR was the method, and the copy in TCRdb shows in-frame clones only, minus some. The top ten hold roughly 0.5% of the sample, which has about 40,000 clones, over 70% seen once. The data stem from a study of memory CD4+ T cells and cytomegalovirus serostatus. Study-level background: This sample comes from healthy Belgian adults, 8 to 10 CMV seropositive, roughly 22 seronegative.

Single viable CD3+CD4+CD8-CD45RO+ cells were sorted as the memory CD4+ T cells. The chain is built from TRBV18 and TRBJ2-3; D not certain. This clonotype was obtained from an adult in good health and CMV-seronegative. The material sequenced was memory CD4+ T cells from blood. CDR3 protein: CASSRGIVTDTQYF. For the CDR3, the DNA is TGTGCCAGCTCACGGGGAATCGTGACAGATACGCAGTATTTT.